This T cell receptor beta chain appears in the sequencing data of a study of blood T cell repertoires in COVID-19. Living in about two dozen US areas, the participants were between roughly 18 and 90 years of age. Researchers sorted participants into cohorts using their self-reported clinical history. Exposed enrollees encountered a COVID-19 case at some point within 2 weeks before study entry. Study processing details: Amplification from reference gene primers served as the basis for estimated nucleated cell counts. Here immunoSEQ multiplex PCR was the method, and the copy in TCRdb shows in-frame clones only, minus some. That table supplies the V and J calls and clone size; D and trimming were determined from the DNA. Of a few hundred thousand clones listed, about 89% are singletons. The CDR3 sequence is 17 residues long. Germline values: CDR1 KGHDR, CDR2 SFDVKD. The trim removed 5 bases at V and 0 bases at J, leaving 9 bases unmatched.

The sample was PBMCs or T cells enriched from blood (not recorded which). The clonotype was recovered from a woman aged 40 to 55 who had been exposed to COVID-19. The chain links TRBV24-1 to TRBJ2-1; 7 nucleotides line up with TRBD2. CDR3 bases: TGTGCCACCAGTGGACGGACTAGTTCAAACTCCTACAATGAGCAGTTCTTC. It specifies CATSGRTSSNSYNEQFF.